A single sample gave rise to the 23 T cell receptor beta chains below, sequenced in a study of T cell responses to AZD1222 COVID-19 vaccine. Assay used: immunoSEQ multiplex PCR; TCRdb lists only in-frame clones, some missing. The data hold some 180,000 clones, with about 92% observed a single time. The starting material was peripheral blood, obtained 28 days after the second dose of the MenACWY control vaccine. Receptors originate from an adult who received the MenACWY meningococcal vaccine as a control.

The J gene is TRBJ2-3, the V gene TRBV11-3; a possible D gene is TRBD1 (5 bases). Trimming took off 2 bases at V and 4 bases at J, with 7 bases between the two ends. This CDR3 comprises 13 residues. Germline V lookup: CDR1 SGHNT, CDR2 YENEEA. CDR3 coding DNA: TGTGCCAGCAGCTTACAGGGTGCAGATACGCAGTATTTT. It yields the protein CASSLQGADTQYF.

DNA for the CDR3: TGTGCCAGCAGCGCACCACAGGGGACGCGGTATGGCTACACCTTC. Its protein product is CASSAPQGTRYGYTF. The rearrangement joins TRBV9 to TRBJ1-2, with 7 bases lining up with TRBD1. The germline gives CDR1 SGDLS, CDR2 YYNGEE. V was pared by 3 bases and J by 5 bases, with 10 bases of the junction left unmatched. The length of the CDR3 is 15 residues. The variable domain in full, with the rest retrieved from reference TRBV9 and TRBJ1-2, is DSGVTQTPKHLITATGQRVTLRCSPRSGDLSVYWYQQSLDQGLQFLIQYYNGEERAKGNILERFSAQQFPDLHSELNLSSLELGDSALYFCASSAPQGTRYGYTFGSGTRLTVV.

This rearrangement joins TRBV9 to TRBJ1-1; D unresolved. V lost 2 bases and J lost 1, with 6 bases in between. The CDR3 length is 13 residues. CDR1 is SGDLS, CDR2 YYNGEE, per germline. Written as DNA, the CDR3 is TGTGCCAGCAGCGTGGCCGAGAACACTGAAGCTTTCTTT. Encoded protein: CASSVAENTEAFF.

V is TRBV2 and J is TRBJ2-2; no firm D call. This CDR3 spans 13 amino acids. Germline V lookup: CDR1 SNHLY, CDR2 FYNNEI. V dropped 6 bases and J dropped 6 bases, with 11 bases sitting between them. This CDR3 reads CASRLVQPGELFF. CDR3 DNA sequence: TGTGCCAGCAGGCTAGTCCAACCCGGGGAGCTGTTTTTT.

The V gene is TRBV19, the J gene TRBJ1-4; D perhaps matches TRBD1 (5 bases). CDR3 length: 14 residues. Germline loops: CDR1 LNHDA, CDR2 SQIVND (reference sequence). V lost 8 bases and J 5 bases, leaving 15 bases between the germline ends. The CDR3 sequence is CASPRGRVNEKLFF. CDR3 coding DNA: TGTGCCAGTCCTCGGGGCAGGGTAAATGAAAAACTGTTTTTT.

In its sample, this clone was seen once. The chain couples TRBV6-1 to TRBJ2-7; TRBD2 matches 7 bases. This CDR3 has 18 amino acids. J lost 1 base, V lost 3 bases, and 15 bases had no gene match. CDR1 is MNHNS, CDR2 SASEGT, per germline. The CDR3 sequence is CASSDTFTRLARSYEQYF. In DNA, the CDR3 is TGTGCCAGCAGTGATACATTCACCAGACTAGCCCGATCCTACGAGCAGTACTTC.

The chain couples TRBV7-2 to TRBJ1-5; weak D call: TRBD1 (5 bases). With 4 bases removed from V and 1 base from J, the gap between germline ends came to 8 bases. Germline assignment: CDR1 SGHTA and CDR2 FQGNSA. This CDR3 has 14 residues. CDR3 protein: CASSWDWSNQPQHF. The CDR3 DNA sequence: TGTGCCAGCAGCTGGGACTGGAGCAATCAGCCCCAGCATTTT.

The chain has TRBV11-1 and TRBJ2-7; TRBD2 agrees at 14 bases. The CDR3 is made up of 16 amino acids. The junction had 5 bases not matched to a gene; V was cut back by 4 bases and J by 3 bases. In germline, CDR1 is SGHAT, CDR2 FQDESV (reference sequence). For the CDR3, the DNA is TGTGCCAGCAGCTCGGGGACTAGCGGGGGAATCTACGAGCAGTACTTC. Residues: CASSSGTSGGIYEQYF. The full variable domain, in which reference TRBV11-1 and TRBJ2-7 provide the parts outside the CDR3, is EAEVAQSPRYKITEKSQAVAFWCDPISGHATLYWYRQILGQGPELLVQFQDESVVDDSQLPKDRFSAERLKGVDSTLKIQPAELGDSAMYLCASSSGTSGGIYEQYFGPGTRLTVT.

The chain couples TRBV11-2 to TRBJ1-2, with D hard to call. This CDR3 is built from 11 residues. Germline assignment: CDR1 SGHAT and CDR2 FQNNGV. The V gene lost 3 bases and the J gene lost 7 bases, with 6 bases spanning the gap. CDR3 region: CASSLGRGYTF. The CDR3, as DNA: TGTGCCAGCAGCTTGGGTCGTGGCTACACCTTC. The full variable domain, completed using reference TRBV11-2 and TRBJ1-2, is EAGVAQSPRYKIIEKRQSVAFWCNPISGHATLYWYQQILGQGPKLLIQFQNNGVVDDSQLPKDRFSAERLKGVDSTLKIQPAKLEDSAVYLCASSLGRGYTFGSGTRLTVV.

This clone showed up just once. The J gene is TRBJ1-2, the V gene TRBV7-2; 10 bases line up with TRBD1. Trimming cost V 4 bases and J 4 bases; bases outside gene matches: 9. Germline V gene sequence: CDR1 SGHTA, CDR2 FQGNSA. The CDR3 extends over 16 amino acids. The CDR3 DNA sequence: TGTGCCAGCAGCTCAACGGACAGGGGGTGGGGCTATGGCTACACCTTC. Its protein is CASSSTDRGWGYGYTF.

This clone was seen only once. J is TRBJ1-2 and V is TRBV19, with TRBD1 matching over 10 bases. With V trimmed by 4 bases and J by 8 bases, 4 bases remained unmatched. Germline CDR1 is LNHDA and CDR2 is SQIVND (reference sequence). There are 13 residues in the CDR3. DNA for the CDR3: TGTGCCAGTAGTAGACAGGGGGCTTGGGGCTACACCTTC. This translates into CASSRQGAWGYTF.

CDR3 sequence: CASSVGLAGGLGRTDTQYF. As DNA, the CDR3 is TGTGCCAGCAGCGTAGGACTAGCGGGAGGGCTGGGCCGCACAGATACGCAGTATTTT. This sequence joins TRBV9 and TRBJ2-3; the match to TRBD2 covers 14 bases. J gave up 1 base and V 0 bases, and 7 bases lay outside the gene matches. The CDR3 has 19 residues. Germline CDR1 reads SGDLS; CDR2 reads YYNGEE.

This chain links TRBV24-1 with TRBJ2-2; the D is unclear. This CDR3 is 13 amino acids long. Deletions cut 4 bases from V and 9 bases from J, with 11 bases between. The germline V gene encodes CDR1 KGHDR and CDR2 SFDVKD. CDR3 in DNA: TGTGCCACCAGTGACCCAAGTAGGCGGGAGCTGTTTTTT. Its translation: CATSDPSRRELFF.

This chain links TRBV7-9 with TRBJ2-5, with D maybe TRBD2 (6 bases). The V end lost 7 bases, the J end lost 5 bases, and 20 bases lay between the germline ends. This CDR3 is 15 amino acids long. From germline, CDR1 is SEHNR and CDR2 FQNEAQ (reference sequence). The CDR3 reads CASTPRILATETQYF. The CDR3 DNA sequence: TGTGCCAGCACCCCCCGAATACTAGCAACGGAGACCCAGTACTTC.

This chain connects TRBV7-8 to TRBJ2-7; no reliable D call. Trimming removed 0 bases from V and 1 base from J, with 7 bases in between. Per the germline V gene, CDR1 is SGHVS and CDR2 is FQNEAQ. The CDR3 is made up of 14 amino acids. CDR3 coding DNA: TGTGCCAGCAGCTTAGCTGCCATTTCCTACGAGCAGTACTTC. Its protein product is CASSLAAISYEQYF.

This sequence joins TRBV18 and TRBJ1-1; D gene unclear. V was pared by 5 bases and J by 5 bases, with 9 bases between. CDR1 is KGHSH, CDR2 LQKENI, per germline. This CDR3 is built from 12 residues. CDR3 loop: CASSDDRTEAFF. The CDR3 coding sequence is TGTGCCAGCTCAGATGACCGGACTGAAGCTTTCTTT.

There are a few counts of this clone. The chain is built from TRBV20-1 and TRBJ2-1; D uncertain. The CDR3 spans 14 residues. V lost 3 bases to trimming and J lost 6 bases, with 15 bases between them. Germline-derived CDR1 and CDR2 are DFQATT and SNEGSKA (reference sequence). The chain's CDR3 is CSASGRRSLNEQFF. The CDR3 DNA reads as TGCAGTGCTAGTGGCAGGCGCTCGCTCAATGAGCAGTTCTTC.

In DNA form, the CDR3 reads TGTGCCAGCAGCCCAGGGTGGGAGGGGGGTGAGCAGTTCTTC. As protein: CASSPGWEGGEQFF. This rearrangement joins TRBV4-2 to TRBJ2-1; maybe TRBD2 (7 bases). The CDR3 is 14 residues long. Trimming removed 4 bases at V and 9 bases at J, with 16 bases between. Germline V gene data show CDR1 as LGHNA and CDR2 as YNFKEQ.

V usage is TRBV5-5 and J usage is TRBJ2-3, with D perhaps matching TRBD2 (5 bases). The CDR3 has 15 amino acids. Looked up from germline, CDR1 is SGHKS and CDR2 is YYEKEE (reference sequence). Trimming cost V 4 bases and J 4 bases, with 16 bases left between them. The CDR3 protein is CASSLDGRVSDTQYF. The CDR3 DNA follows: TGTGCCAGCAGCCTCGATGGGCGGGTATCAGATACGCAGTATTTT.

This clone turned up a few times. This chain uses TRBV28 with TRBJ1-1; D is unclear. CDR3 length: 12 amino acids. V lost 2 bases and J lost 10, with 11 bases in between. Germline-derived CDR1 and CDR2 are MDHEN and SYDVKM. The CDR3 DNA follows: TGTGCCAGCAGTTTAATCTCGGCGGGAGCTTTCTTT. Encoded protein: CASSLISAGAFF.

This clone was seen a few times. V usage is TRBV5-1 and J usage is TRBJ2-1; 10 bases agree with TRBD2. Unmatched junction bases numbered 9, after V lost 0 bases and J lost 9 bases. The CDR3 spans 16 residues. The germline V gene encodes CDR1 SGHRS and CDR2 YFSETQ. In nucleotides, the CDR3 is TGCGCCAGCAGCTTGGTGACTAGCGGGCTGATCGCTGAGCAGTTCTTC. As protein: CASSLVTSGLIAEQFF.

V and J are TRBV7-9 and TRBJ1-2, with 10 bases that match TRBD1. With V trimmed by 5 bases and J by 7 bases, 10 bases remained unmatched. Germline CDR1 is SEHNR and CDR2 is FQNEAQ (reference sequence). The CDR3 is 15 amino acids. The CDR3 sequence: CASSLLGTGDRGYTF. Here the CDR3 DNA reads TGTGCCAGCAGCCTACTCGGGACAGGGGATCGTGGCTACACCTTC.

The chain joins TRBV13 to TRBJ2-7, with TRBD2 as a possible D gene (6 bases). Per germline, CDR1 PRHDT and CDR2 FYEKMQ (reference sequence). Trimming shortened V by 4 bases and J by 9 bases, and 19 bases separated the two germline ends. The CDR3 consists of 14 residues. The CDR3 here is CASSSGLSPGVQYF. The CDR3 region has the DNA TGTGCCAGCAGCTCGGGCCTATCTCCGGGGGTGCAGTACTTC.